This TCR beta chain stems from a study of shared clonotypes between healthy human individuals. Trimming stripped 0 bases from V and 3 bases from J, with 9 bases between. Germline CDR1 reads GTSNPN; CDR2 reads SVGIG (reference sequence). This CDR3 is built from 14 residues. In the naive CD8 group, cells lacked CD45RO and were positively selected for CCR7, so terminally differentiated effector memory CD45RA+ cells were left out. Sequencing used immunoSEQ multiplex PCR; TCRdb keeps in-frame clones, though not all of them. The data hold some 2 million clones, with approximately 94% observed a single time.

The sequence came from a man younger than 30 in good health. Sequenced input: naive CD8+ T cells sorted from blood. This chain joins TRBV30 and TRBJ1-5, with D hard to call. The CDR3 region is CAWSVDGINQPQHF. CDR3 sequence (DNA): TGTGCCTGGAGTGTCGACGGGATCAATCAGCCCCAGCATTTT.